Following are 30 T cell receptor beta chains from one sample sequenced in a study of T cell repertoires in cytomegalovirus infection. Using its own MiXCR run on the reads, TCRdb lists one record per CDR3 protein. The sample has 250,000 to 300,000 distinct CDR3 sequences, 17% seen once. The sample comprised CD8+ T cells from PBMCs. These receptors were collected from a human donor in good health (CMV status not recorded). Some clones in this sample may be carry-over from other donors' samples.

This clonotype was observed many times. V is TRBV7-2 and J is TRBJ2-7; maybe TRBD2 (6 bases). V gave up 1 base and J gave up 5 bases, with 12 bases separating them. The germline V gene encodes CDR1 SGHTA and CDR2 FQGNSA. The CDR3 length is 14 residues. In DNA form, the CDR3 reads TGTGCCAGCAGCTTAGTTCCGGGGGACGACGAGCAGTACTTC. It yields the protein CASSLVPGDDEQYF.

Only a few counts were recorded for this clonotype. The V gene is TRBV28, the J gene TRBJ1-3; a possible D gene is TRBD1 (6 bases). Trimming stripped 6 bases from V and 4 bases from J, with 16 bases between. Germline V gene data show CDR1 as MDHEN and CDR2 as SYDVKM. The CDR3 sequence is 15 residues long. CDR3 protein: CASRETGIAGNTIYF. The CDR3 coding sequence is TGTGCCAGCAGAGAAACAGGGATTGCAGGAAACACCATATATTTT.

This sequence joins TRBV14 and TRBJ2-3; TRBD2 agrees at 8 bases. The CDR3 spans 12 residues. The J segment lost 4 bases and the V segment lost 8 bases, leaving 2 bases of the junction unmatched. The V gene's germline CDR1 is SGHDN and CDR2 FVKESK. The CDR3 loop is CASGLAADTQYF. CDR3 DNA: TGTGCCAGCGGACTAGCCGCAGATACGCAGTATTTT.

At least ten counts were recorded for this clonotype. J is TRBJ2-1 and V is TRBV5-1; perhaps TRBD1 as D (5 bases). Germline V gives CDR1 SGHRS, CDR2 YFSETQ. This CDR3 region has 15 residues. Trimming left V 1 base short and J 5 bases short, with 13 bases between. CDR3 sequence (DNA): TGCGCCAGCAGCTTGTCGGCAGGGCCTAACAATGAGCAGTTCTTC. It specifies CASSLSAGPNNEQFF.

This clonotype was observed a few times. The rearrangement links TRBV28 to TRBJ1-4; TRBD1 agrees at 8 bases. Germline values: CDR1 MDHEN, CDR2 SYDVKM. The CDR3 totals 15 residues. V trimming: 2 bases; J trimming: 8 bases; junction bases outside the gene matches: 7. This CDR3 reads CASSLTGGTEEKLFF. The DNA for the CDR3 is TGTGCCAGCAGTTTAACAGGGGGAACTGAAGAAAAACTGTTTTTT.

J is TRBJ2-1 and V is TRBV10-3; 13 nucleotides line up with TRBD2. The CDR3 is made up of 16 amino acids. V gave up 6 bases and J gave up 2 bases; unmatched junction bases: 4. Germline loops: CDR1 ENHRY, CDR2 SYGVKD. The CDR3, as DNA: TGTGCCATCAGACCGGGGACTAGCGGGGCCTACAATGAGCAGTTCTTC. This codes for CAIRPGTSGAYNEQFF.

This chain's CDR3 is CASSQGSSASYEQYF. DNA of the CDR3: TGCGCCAGCAGCCAGGGGAGTAGTGCCTCCTACGAGCAGTACTTC. This chain joins TRBV4-3 and TRBJ2-7, with D perhaps TRBD2 (5 bases). V was trimmed by 3 bases and J by 0 bases, leaving 12 bases between them. The CDR3 consists of 15 residues. CDR1 LGHNA and CDR2 YSLEER come from the germline V gene.

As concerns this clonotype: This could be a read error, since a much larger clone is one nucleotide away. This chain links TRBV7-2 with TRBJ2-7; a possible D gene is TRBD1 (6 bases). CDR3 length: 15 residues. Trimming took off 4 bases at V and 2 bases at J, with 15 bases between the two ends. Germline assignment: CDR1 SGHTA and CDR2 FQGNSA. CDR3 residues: CASSYGQMDTYEQYF. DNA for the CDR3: TGTGCCAGCAGCTATGGACAGATGGACACCTACGAGCAGTACTTC.

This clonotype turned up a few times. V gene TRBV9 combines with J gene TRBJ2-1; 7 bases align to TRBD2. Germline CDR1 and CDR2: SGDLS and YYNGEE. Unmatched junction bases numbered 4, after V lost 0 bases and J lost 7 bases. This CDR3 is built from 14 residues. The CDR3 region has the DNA TGTGCCAGCAGCGTAGAAAATAGCGGGAATGAGCAGTTCTTC. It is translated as CASSVENSGNEQFF.

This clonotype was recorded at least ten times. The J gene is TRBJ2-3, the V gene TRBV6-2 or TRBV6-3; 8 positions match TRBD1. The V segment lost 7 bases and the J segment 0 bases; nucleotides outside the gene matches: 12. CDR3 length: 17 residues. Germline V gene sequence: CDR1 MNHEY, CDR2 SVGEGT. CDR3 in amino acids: CASTRSQGAGSTDTQYF. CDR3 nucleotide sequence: TGTGCCAGCACCCGGTCCCAGGGGGCGGGTAGCACAGATACGCAGTATTTT.

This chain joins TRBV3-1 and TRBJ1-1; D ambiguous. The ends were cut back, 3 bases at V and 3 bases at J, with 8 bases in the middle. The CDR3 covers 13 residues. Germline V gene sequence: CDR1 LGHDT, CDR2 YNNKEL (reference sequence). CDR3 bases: TGTGCCAGCAGCCACCCCTCCGACACTGAAGCTTTCTTT. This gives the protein CASSHPSDTEAFF.

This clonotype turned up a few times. Here the CDR3 DNA reads TGTGCCAGCAGTCACCTAGACAGGGTTAAGTCGAGTGAGCAGTTCTTC. Amino acid sequence: CASSHLDRVKSSEQFF. The J gene is TRBJ2-1, the V gene TRBV28, with 7 bases identical to TRBD1. This CDR3 has 16 amino acids. Germline CDR1 MDHEN, CDR2 SYDVKM. V trimming: 5 bases; J trimming: 9 bases; junction bases outside the gene matches: 16.

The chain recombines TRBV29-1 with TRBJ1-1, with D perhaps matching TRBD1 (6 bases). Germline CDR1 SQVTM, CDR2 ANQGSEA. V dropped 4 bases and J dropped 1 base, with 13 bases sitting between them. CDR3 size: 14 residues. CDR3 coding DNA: TGCAGCGTTGTGAGGGGGTTAGAGAACACTGAAGCTTTCTTT. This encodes CSVVRGLENTEAFF.

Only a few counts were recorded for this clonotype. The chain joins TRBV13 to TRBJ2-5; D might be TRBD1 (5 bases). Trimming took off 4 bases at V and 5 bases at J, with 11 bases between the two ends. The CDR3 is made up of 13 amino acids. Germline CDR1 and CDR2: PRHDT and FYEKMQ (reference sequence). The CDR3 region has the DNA TGTGCCAGCAGCTCCGCAGGGCGGGAGACCCAGTACTTC. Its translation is CASSSAGRETQYF.

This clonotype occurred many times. In DNA form, the CDR3 reads TGTGCCAGCAGTTTTTTCCCCTCAGATATTAGCAATCAGCCCCAGCATTTT. Its protein product is CASSFFPSDISNQPQHF. The gene calls are TRBV12-3 or TRBV12-4 and TRBJ1-5; D gene unclear. The CDR3 spans 17 residues. Deletions cut 3 bases from V and 0 bases from J, with 15 bases between.

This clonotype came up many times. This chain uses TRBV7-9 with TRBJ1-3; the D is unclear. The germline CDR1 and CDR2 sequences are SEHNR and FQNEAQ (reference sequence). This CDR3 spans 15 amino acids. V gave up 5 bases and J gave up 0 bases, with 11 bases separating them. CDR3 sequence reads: CASSPDGSSGNTIYF. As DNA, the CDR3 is TGTGCCAGCAGCCCCGACGGAAGCTCTGGAAACACCATATATTTT.

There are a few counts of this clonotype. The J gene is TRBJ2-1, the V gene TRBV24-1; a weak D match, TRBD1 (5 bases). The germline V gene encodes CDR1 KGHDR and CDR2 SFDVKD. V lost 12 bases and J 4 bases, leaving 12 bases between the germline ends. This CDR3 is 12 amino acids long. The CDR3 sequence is CAVGRVYNEQFF. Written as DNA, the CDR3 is TGTGCCGTAGGCAGGGTGTACAATGAGCAGTTCTTC.

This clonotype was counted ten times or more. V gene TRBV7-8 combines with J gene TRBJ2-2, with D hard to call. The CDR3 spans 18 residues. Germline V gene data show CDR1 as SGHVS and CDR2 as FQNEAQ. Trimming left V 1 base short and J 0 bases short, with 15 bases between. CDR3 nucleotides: TGTGCCAGCAGCTTAGGAGCGTTTGGCAGCGCGAACACCGGGGAGCTGTTTTTT. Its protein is CASSLGAFGSANTGELFF. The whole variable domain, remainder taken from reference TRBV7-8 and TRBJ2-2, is GAGVSQSPRYKVAKRGQDVALRCDPISGHVSLFWYQQALGQGPEFLTYFQNEAQLDKSGLPSDRFFAERPEGSVSTLKIQRTQQEDSAVYLCASSLGAFGSANTGELFFGEGSRLTVL.

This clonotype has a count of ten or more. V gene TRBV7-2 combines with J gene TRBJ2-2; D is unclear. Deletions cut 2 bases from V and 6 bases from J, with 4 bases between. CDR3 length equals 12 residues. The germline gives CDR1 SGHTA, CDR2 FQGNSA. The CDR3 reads CASSLLSGELFF. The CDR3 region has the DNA TGTGCCAGCAGCTTATTGTCCGGGGAGCTGTTTTTT.

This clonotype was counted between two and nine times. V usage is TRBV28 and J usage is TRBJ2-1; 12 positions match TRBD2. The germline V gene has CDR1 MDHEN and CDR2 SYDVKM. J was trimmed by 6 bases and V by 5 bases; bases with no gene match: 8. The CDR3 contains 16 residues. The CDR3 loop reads CASSLELAGGRNEQFF. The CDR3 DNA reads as TGTGCCAGCAGTCTAGAGCTAGCGGGGGGGCGCAATGAGCAGTTCTTC.

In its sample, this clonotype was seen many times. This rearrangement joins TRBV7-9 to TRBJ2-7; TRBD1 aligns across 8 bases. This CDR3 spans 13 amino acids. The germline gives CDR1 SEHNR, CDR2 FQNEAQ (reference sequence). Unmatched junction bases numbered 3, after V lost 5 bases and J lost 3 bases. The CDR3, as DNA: TGTGCCAGCAGCATTGACAGGGGCTACGAGCAGTACTTC. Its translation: CASSIDRGYEQYF.

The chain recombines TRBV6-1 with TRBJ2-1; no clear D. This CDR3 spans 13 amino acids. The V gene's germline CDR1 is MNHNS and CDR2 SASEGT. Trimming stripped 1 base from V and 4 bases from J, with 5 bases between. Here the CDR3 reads CASSEGGYNEQFF. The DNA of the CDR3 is TGTGCCAGCAGTGAAGGGGGATACAATGAGCAGTTCTTC.

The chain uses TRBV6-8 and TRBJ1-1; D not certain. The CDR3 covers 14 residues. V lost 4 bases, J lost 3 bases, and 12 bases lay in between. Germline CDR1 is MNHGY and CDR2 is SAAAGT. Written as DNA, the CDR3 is TGTGCCAGCAGTTTAAGTCTAAGGTACACTGAAGCTTTCTTT. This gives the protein CASSLSLRYTEAFF.

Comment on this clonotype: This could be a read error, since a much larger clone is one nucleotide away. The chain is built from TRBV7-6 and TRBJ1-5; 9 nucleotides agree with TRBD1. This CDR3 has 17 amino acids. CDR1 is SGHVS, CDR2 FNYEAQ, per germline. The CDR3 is CVSSAYLGTGWSQPQHF. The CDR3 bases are TGTGTCAGCAGCGCCTACCTCGGGACAGGGTGGAGTCAGCCCCAGCATTTT.

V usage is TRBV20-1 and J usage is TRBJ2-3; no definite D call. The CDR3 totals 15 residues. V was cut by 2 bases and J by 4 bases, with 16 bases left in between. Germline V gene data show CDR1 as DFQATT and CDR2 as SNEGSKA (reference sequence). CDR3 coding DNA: TGCAGTGCTAGATCCGCAAGCTTTACCCCAGATACGCAGTATTTT. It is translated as CSARSASFTPDTQYF.

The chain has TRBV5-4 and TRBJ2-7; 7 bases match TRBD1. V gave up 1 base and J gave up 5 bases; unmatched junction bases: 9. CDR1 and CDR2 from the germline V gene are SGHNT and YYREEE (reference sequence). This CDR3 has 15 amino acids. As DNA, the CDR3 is TGTGCCAGCAGCTTGCTTCCAGGGGGTTTTCACGAGCAGTACTTC. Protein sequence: CASSLLPGGFHEQYF.

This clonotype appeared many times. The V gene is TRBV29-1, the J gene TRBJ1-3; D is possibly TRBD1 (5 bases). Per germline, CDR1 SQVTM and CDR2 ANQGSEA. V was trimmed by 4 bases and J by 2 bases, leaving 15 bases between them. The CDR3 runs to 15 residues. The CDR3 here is CSVAHDGTTGNTIYF. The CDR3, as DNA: TGCAGCGTTGCACACGATGGGACTACTGGAAACACCATATATTTT.

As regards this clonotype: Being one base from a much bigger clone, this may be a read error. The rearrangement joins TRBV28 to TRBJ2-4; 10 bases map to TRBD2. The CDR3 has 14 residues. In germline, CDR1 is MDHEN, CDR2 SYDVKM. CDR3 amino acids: CACSLFASGGVQYF. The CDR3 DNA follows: TGTGCCTGCAGTTTGTTCGCTAGCGGGGGTGTTCAGTACTTC. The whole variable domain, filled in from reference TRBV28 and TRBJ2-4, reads DVKVTQSSRYLVKRTGEKVFLECVQDMDHENMFWYRQDPGLGLRLIYFSYDVKMKEKGDIPEGYSVSREKKERFSLILESASTNQTSMYLCACSLFASGGVQYFGAGTRLSVL.

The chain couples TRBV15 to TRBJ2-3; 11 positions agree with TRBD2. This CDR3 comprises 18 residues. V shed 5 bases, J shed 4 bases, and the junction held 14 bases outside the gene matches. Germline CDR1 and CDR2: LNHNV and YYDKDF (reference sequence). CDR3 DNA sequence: TGTGCCACCAGCCCGGAACTAGCGGGGGACCCGGCGCCAGATACGCAGTATTTT. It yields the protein CATSPELAGDPAPDTQYF.

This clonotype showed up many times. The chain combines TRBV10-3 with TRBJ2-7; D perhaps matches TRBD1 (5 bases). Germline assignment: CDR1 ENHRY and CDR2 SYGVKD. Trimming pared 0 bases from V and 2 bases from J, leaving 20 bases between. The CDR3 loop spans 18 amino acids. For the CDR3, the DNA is TGTGCCATCAGTGAGTCGGGGATTGTAGCCAGGGATCCCTACGAGCAGTACTTC. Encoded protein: CAISESGIVARDPYEQYF.